This T cell receptor (beta chain) comes out of a study of shared clonotypes between healthy human individuals. Per germline, CDR1 SGHAT and CDR2 FQNNGV. The ends were cut back, 5 bases at V and 7 bases at J, with 17 bases in the middle. The CDR3 loop spans 14 amino acids. Here immunoSEQ multiplex PCR was the method, and the copy in TCRdb shows in-frame clones only, minus some. The sample lists approximately 620,000 clones, around 97% occurring once. The V and J genes are TRBV11-2 and TRBJ2-5; D may be TRBD1 (6 bases). The material sequenced was naive CD4+ T cells sorted from blood. The subset denotes: CD45RA+ positively selected. The clonotype was recovered from a woman in her twenties or thirties in good health. CDR3 DNA: TGTGCCAGCAGCCCACGGACAGCGGTAGGGACCCAGTACTTC. Translated, it gives CASSPRTAVGTQYF.